A selection of T cell receptor beta chains follows, all from one sample in a study of blood T cells in healthy people across ages. MiXCR, applied by TCRdb to the 5' RACE reads, yields one record per CDR3 protein. The sample holds about 670,000 distinct CDR3 sequences, around 43% seen once. Sequenced: blood. The receptor set was obtained from a man older than 75 in good health. Each CDR3 is given with its conserved first and last residue. A D gene is named only where the DNA matches it firmly. Rows give clone size only sometimes, using once, few, many, or a class for an expanded clone.

TGTGCCACCAGTGACAGGACTAGCCGGTACGAGCAGTACTTC	CATSDRTSRYEQYF	-	TRBV24-1	TRBJ2-7	TRBD2
TGTGCCAGCAGCCACCGACTAGCGGGAGATGCCAAAAACATTCAGTACTTC	CASSHRLAGDAKNIQYF	once	TRBV3-1	TRBJ2-4	TRBD2
TGTGCCAGCAGTGAGGGACTGGGCGGGCTCTCTAGCACAGATACGCAGTATTTT	CASSEGLGGLSSTDTQYF	-	TRBV6-1	TRBJ2-3	-
TGCAGTGCTAGTCCGACAGGGGGCGTCGAGCAGTACTTC	CSASPTGGVEQYF	once	TRBV20-1	TRBJ2-7	TRBD1
TGTGCCAGCAGTTGGACAGGGGGCACAGATACGCAGTATTTT	CASSWTGGTDTQYF	many	TRBV6-2/TRBV6-3	TRBJ2-3	TRBD1
TGTGCCAGCAGCTTAATTGAAGGGGTCGAGCAGTACTTC	CASSLIEGVEQYF	few	TRBV7-9	TRBJ2-7	-
TGTGCCATCAGTGAGCCCCAGACAGGGTCCGCAGACACGCAGTATTTT	CAISEPQTGSADTQYF	-	TRBV10-3	TRBJ2-3	TRBD1
TGCGCCAGCAGCCCCCGAGTAGCGGGGGGTGCAGAGACCCAGTACTTC	CASSPRVAGGAETQYF	-	TRBV5-1	TRBJ2-5	TRBD2
TGTGCCAGCAGTTACTCGACCTTCGGGCAAGAGACCCAGTACTTC	CASSYSTFGQETQYF	few	TRBV6-2/TRBV6-3	TRBJ2-5	-
TGTGCCACAAACCGGGACAGGGGCACTGAAGCTTTCTTT	CATNRDRGTEAFF	-	TRBV24-1	TRBJ1-1	TRBD1
TGTGCCAGCCCACCAACGAACATAGGAGAGACCCAGTACTTC	CASPPTNIGETQYF	-	TRBV18	TRBJ2-5	-
TGCAGTGCTAGTCTCGGGAGCGGGAACATCCCCCTCTACAATGAGCAGTTCTTC	CSASLGSGNIPLYNEQFF	few	TRBV20-1	TRBJ2-1	TRBD2
TGTGCCAGCAGTTCTCCCCCAGGGGTTGGCTATGGCTACACCTTC	CASSSPPGVGYGYTF	-	TRBV12-3/TRBV12-4	TRBJ1-2	-
TGTGCCAGCAGTACCGACAGAAGCTCTGGGGCCAACGTCCTGACTTTC	CASSTDRSSGANVLTF	-	TRBV12-3/TRBV12-4	TRBJ2-6	-
TGTGCCAGCAGCTTCGGACTGACAGGGAATGAGCAGTTCTTC	CASSFGLTGNEQFF	few	TRBV7-2	TRBJ2-1	TRBD1
TGCGCCAGCAGCCAAGATTTACAGGGGGCGACCGGGGCCAACGTCCTGACTTTC	CASSQDLQGATGANVLTF	many	TRBV4-3	TRBJ2-6	TRBD1
TGTGCCAGCAGCCCCAGGAGTCGAGCGGGGTACACAGATACGCAGTATTTT	CASSPRSRAGYTDTQYF	-	TRBV7-6	TRBJ2-3	TRBD2
TGTGCCAGCAGCTATCGTGGCCCACAAGAGACCCAGTACTTC	CASSYRGPQETQYF	-	TRBV7-9	TRBJ2-5	-
TGTGCCAGCGGGCCTAACTACGAGCAGTACTTC	CASGPNYEQYF	many	TRBV3-1	TRBJ2-7	-
TGCAGTGCGACCAGGGCATCAGCTGAAGCTTTCTTT	CSATRASAEAFF	few	TRBV20-1	TRBJ1-1	-
TGTGCCAGCAGTTTAACAGGGGTCGGGCAGTACTTC	CASSLTGVGQYF	-	TRBV12-3/TRBV12-4	TRBJ2-5	TRBD1
TGCAGTGCTAGAGACCGCCACGTCGGGAACCAAAACACCGGGGAGCTGTTTTTT	CSARDRHVGNQNTGELFF	-	TRBV20-1	TRBJ2-2	-
TGTGCCAGCTCCCCGACGGGCGGTAGCTCCTACAATGAGCAGTTCTTC	CASSPTGGSSYNEQFF	-	TRBV18	TRBJ2-1	-
TGTGCCAGCAGCCAAGATAGGAGCGGGGTCTACGAGCAGTACTTC	CASSQDRSGVYEQYF	-	TRBV4-2	TRBJ2-7	TRBD2
TGTGCCAGTACCTTAGCGGCTAGCGGAAAACAAGCGACCCAGTACTTC	CASTLAASGKQATQYF	-	TRBV28	TRBJ2-5	TRBD2
TGCAGTGCTAGAGTGGGCGGGAGCTCCTACAATGAGCAGTTCTTC	CSARVGGSSYNEQFF	-	TRBV20-1	TRBJ2-1	TRBD2
TGTGCCAGCAGCGTTCCTCTTAACGAGCAGTACTTC	CASSVPLNEQYF	many	TRBV28	TRBJ2-7	-
TGTGCCAGTGGGGACAGGCAAGAGACCCAGTACTTC	CASGDRQETQYF	-	TRBV25-1	TRBJ2-5	TRBD1
TGTGCCAGCAGCCAAGAGGGGCCGAACACTGAAGCTTTCTTT	CASSQEGPNTEAFF	-	TRBV3-1	TRBJ1-1	-
TGTGCCAGCAGCCCACGCTCTTTCACTAGCGGGGACACAGATACGCAGTATTTT	CASSPRSFTSGDTDTQYF	many	TRBV7-2	TRBJ2-3	TRBD2
TGTGCCAGCAGCCCAGGGACAGGGGGCGGGTTGGGCGAGCAGTACTTC	CASSPGTGGGLGEQYF	-	TRBV7-6	TRBJ2-7	TRBD1
TGTGCCAGCAGCGTAGGGGCTAGCACAGATACGCAGTATTTT	CASSVGASTDTQYF	few	TRBV9	TRBJ2-3	-
TGTGCCAGCAGTTGGACAGGGTTGGGCACCGGGGAGCTGTTTTTT	CASSWTGLGTGELFF	few	TRBV27	TRBJ2-2	TRBD1
TGTGCCAGCAGCGCCCAGGGGGCCAAAAACATTCAGTACTTC	CASSAQGAKNIQYF	-	TRBV7-2	TRBJ2-4	-
TGCAGTGCTAGCATCCGCGAAGAGACCCAGTACTTC	CSASIREETQYF	-	TRBV20-1	TRBJ2-5	-
TGTGCCAGCTCGGTTTTTTGGGGGGAGCAGTTCTTC	CASSVFWGEQFF	many	TRBV3-1	TRBJ2-1	-
TGCGCCAGCAGCTTGGAAGGGCGCCAACACAATGAGCAGTTCTTC	CASSLEGRQHNEQFF	-	TRBV5-1	TRBJ2-1	-
TGTGCCAGCAGCTTAGACAGGGCGAGCACCGGGGAGCTGTTTTTT	CASSLDRASTGELFF	-	TRBV11-3	TRBJ2-2	-
TGTGCCAGCAGCGCCTTCTCCTCGGATACGCAGTATTTT	CASSAFSSDTQYF	once	TRBV9	TRBJ2-3	-
TGTGCCTGGGCCCGTCGGTTGAGGGATGAAGCTTTCTTT	CAWARRLRDEAFF	-	TRBV30	TRBJ1-1	-
TGTGCCAGCAGTTTTGACGGGTGGTCTGGCTACACCTTC	CASSFDGWSGYTF	many	TRBV12-3/TRBV12-4	TRBJ1-2	-